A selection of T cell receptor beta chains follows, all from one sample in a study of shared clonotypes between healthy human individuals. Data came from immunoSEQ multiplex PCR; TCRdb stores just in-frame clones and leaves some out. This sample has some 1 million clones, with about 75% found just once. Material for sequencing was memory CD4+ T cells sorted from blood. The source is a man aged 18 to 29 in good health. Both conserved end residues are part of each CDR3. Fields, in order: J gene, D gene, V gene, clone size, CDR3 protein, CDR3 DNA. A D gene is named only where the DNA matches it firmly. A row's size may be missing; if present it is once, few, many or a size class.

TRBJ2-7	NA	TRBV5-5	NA	CASSRVDEQYF	TGTGCCAGCAGCCGGGTTGACGAGCAGTACTTC
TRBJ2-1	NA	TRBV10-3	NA	CAISGGPGDNEQFF	TGTGCCATCAGTGGAGGACCGGGGGACAATGAGCAGTTCTTC
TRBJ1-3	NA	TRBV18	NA	CASSPQGSSGNTIYF	TGTGCCAGCTCACCACAGGGAAGCTCTGGAAACACCATATATTTT
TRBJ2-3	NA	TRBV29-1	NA	CSSKTSYDTQYF	TGCAGCTCGAAGACTAGTTATGATACGCAGTATTTT
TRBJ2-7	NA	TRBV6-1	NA	CASTLNGPYEQYF	TGTGCCAGCACTCTAAACGGCCCCTACGAGCAGTACTTC
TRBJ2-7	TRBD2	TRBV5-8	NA	CASSFRLAGGSGQYF	TGTGCCAGCAGCTTTCGGCTAGCGGGGGGATCGGGGCAGTACTTC
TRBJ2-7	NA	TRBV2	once	CASLVWEVNYEQYF	TGTGCCAGCCTTGTCTGGGAGGTTAACTACGAGCAGTACTTC
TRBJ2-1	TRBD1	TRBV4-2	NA	CASSPNRGARNEQFF	TGTGCCAGCAGCCCTAACAGGGGAGCGAGGAATGAGCAGTTCTTC
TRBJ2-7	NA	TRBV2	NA	CASSIRPYEQYF	TGTGCCAGCAGTATTCGCCCCTACGAGCAGTACTTC
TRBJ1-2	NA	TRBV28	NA	CAIFSQGLGDRGYGYTF	TGTGCCATCTTTTCCCAGGGACTTGGGGATCGGGGCTATGGCTACACCTTC
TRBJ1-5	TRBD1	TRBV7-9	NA	CASSRDRGSNQPQHF	TGTGCCAGCAGCCGAGACAGGGGTAGCAATCAGCCCCAGCATTTT
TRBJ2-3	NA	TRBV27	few	CASRGPLTTQYF	TGTGCCAGCAGGGGGCCACTGACGACGCAGTATTTT
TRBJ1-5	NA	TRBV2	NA	CASSVSGGGFEPQHF	TGTGCCAGCAGTGTATCGGGGGGCGGATTTGAGCCCCAGCATTTT
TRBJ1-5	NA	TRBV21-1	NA	CASRGNTGQYQPQHF	TGTGCCAGCAGGGGGAATACGGGACAATATCAGCCCCAGCATTTT
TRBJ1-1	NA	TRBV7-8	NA	CASSLHRMDTEAFF	TGTGCCAGCAGCTTACACCGGATGGACACTGAAGCTTTCTTT
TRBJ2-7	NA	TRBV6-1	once	CASSDQGGPYEQYF	TGTGCCAGCAGTGACCAGGGTGGCCCCTACGAGCAGTACTTC
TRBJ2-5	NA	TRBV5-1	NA	CASSLGGYQETQYF	TGCGCCAGCAGCTTGGGAGGATATCAAGAGACCCAGTACTTC
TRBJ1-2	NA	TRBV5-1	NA	CASSSGGAYGYTF	TGCGCCAGCAGCTCCGGGGGCGCATATGGCTACACCTTC
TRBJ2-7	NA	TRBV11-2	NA	CASSLEGGRGNF	TGTGCCAGCAGCTTAGAAGGGGGGCGGGGAAACTTC
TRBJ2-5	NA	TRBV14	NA	CASSQGTFREEAQYF	TGTGCCAGCAGCCAAGGGACGTTCAGGGAAGAGGCCCAGTACTTC
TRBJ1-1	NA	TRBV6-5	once	CASSQAGEAFF	TGTGCCAGCAGTCAAGCCGGGGAAGCTTTCTTT
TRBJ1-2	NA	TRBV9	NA	CASSVARQPYYGYTF	TGTGCCAGCAGCGTAGCTCGACAACCATACTATGGCTACACCTTC
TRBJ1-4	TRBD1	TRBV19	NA	CASSPRDSRNEKLFF	TGTGCCAGTAGTCCCAGGGACAGCCGTAATGAAAAACTGTTTTTT
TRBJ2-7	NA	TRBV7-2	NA	CASSLAGQDSYEQYF	TGTGCCAGCAGCCTAGCGGGACAGGACTCCTACGAGCAGTACTTC
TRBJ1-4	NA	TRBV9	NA	CASSVDSGANEKLFF	TGTGCCAGCAGCGTAGATTCAGGGGCTAATGAAAAACTGTTTTTT
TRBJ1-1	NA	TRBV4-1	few	CASSHPDVVGTEAFF	TGCGCCAGCAGCCATCCTGACGTGGTAGGAACTGAAGCTTTCTTT
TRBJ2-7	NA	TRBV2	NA	CASREQGYEQYF	TGTGCCAGCAGAGAGCAGGGGTACGAGCAGTACTTC
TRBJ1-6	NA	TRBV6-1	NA	CASSEAPYNSPLHF	TGTGCCAGCAGTGAAGCGCCTTATAATTCACCCCTCCACTTT
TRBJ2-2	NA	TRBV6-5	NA	CASRSPGDTGELFF	TGTGCCAGCAGAAGCCCGGGGGACACCGGGGAGCTGTTTTTT
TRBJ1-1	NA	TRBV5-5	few	CASSPLGGPNTEAFF	TGTGCCAGCAGCCCACTCGGGGGGCCGAACACTGAAGCTTTCTTT
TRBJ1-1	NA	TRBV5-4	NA	CASSLLDLYTEAFF	TGTGCCAGCAGCTTGCTCGATCTTTACACTGAAGCTTTCTTT
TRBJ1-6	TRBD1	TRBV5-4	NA	CASSPYTGDLNSPLHF	TGTGCCAGCAGCCCTTATACAGGGGACCTTAATTCACCCCTCCACTTT
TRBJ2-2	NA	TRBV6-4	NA	CASSDRANTGELFF	TGTGCCAGCAGTGACCGGGCGAACACCGGGGAGCTGTTTTTT
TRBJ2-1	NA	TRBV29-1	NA	CSVFQGGPASRFF	TGCAGCGTCTTTCAGGGGGGGCCCGCGAGTCGGTTCTTC
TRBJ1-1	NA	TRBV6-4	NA	CASRVRYREGTEAFF	TGTGCCAGCAGGGTACGCTACAGGGAAGGGACTGAAGCTTTCTTT
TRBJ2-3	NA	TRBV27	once	CASSTTTDTQYF	TGTGCCAGCAGCACCACTACCGATACGCAGTATTTT
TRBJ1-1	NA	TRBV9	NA	CASSVVQMNTEAFF	TGTGCCAGCAGCGTAGTACAGATGAACACTGAAGCTTTCTTT
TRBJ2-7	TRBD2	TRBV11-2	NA	CASSPSGDEQYF	TGTGCCAGCAGCCCTAGCGGGGATGAGCAGTACTTC
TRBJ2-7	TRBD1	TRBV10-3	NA	CAISESKPGGFYEQYF	TGTGCCATCAGTGAGTCGAAACCAGGGGGCTTCTACGAGCAGTACTTC
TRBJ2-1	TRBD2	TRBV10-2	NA	CASSEGGGLYNEQFF	TGCGCCAGCAGTGAAGGCGGGGGGCTCTACAATGAGCAGTTCTTC
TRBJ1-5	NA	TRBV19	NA	CASSIGFQPQHF	TGTGCCAGTAGTATTGGGTTTCAGCCCCAGCATTTT
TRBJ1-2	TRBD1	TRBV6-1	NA	CASSVNSGTGEGYTF	TGTGCCAGCAGTGTAAATTCCGGGACAGGGGAGGGCTACACCTTC
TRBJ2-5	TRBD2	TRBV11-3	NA	CASSLEGLAERGETQYF	TGTGCCAGCAGCTTAGAGGGACTAGCGGAGAGGGGGGAGACCCAGTACTTC
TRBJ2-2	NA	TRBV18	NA	CASSPFPGELFF	TGTGCCAGCTCACCTTTCCCCGGGGAGCTGTTTTTT
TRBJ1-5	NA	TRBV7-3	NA	CASSSSQYSNQPQHF	TGTGCCAGCAGCTCGTCTCAGTATAGCAATCAGCCCCAGCATTTT
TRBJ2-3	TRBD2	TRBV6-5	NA	CASSRGTSGTDTQYF	TGTGCCAGCAGTAGGGGGACTAGCGGCACAGATACGCAGTATTTT
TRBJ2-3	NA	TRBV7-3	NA	CASSLSSRWDTDTQYF	TGTGCCAGCAGCTTATCTAGCAGATGGGACACAGATACGCAGTATTTT
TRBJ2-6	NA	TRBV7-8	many	CASSLYMSSGANVLTF	TGTGCCAGCAGCTTATACATGAGCTCTGGGGCCAACGTCCTGACTTTC
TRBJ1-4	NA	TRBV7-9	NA	CASSAIGGEKLFF	TGTGCCAGCAGTGCGATTGGGGGTGAAAAACTGTTTTTT
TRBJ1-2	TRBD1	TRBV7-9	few	CASSPNRDRTIYGYTF	TGTGCCAGCAGCCCCAACCGGGACAGGACAATCTATGGCTACACCTTC